These 14 T cell receptor beta chains share one sample of origin, sequenced in a study of tumor and adjacent non-tumor tissue in lung cancer. TCRbeta libraries were built with three rounds of nested PCR, modified from ARM-PCR. TCRdb analysed the multiplex PCR reads with MiXCR anew, one entry per CDR3 protein. The table shows 65,000 to 70,000 distinct CDR3 sequences, with about 61% occurring only once. RNA was extracted from bulk tissue without any cell sorting. Sequencing was carried out using lung tumor tissue. Source of these receptors: a man between 50 and 59 years old with non-small cell lung cancer.

The V gene is TRBV28, the J gene TRBJ2-3, with D perhaps matching TRBD1 (6 bases). The CDR3 sequence is 13 residues long. Trimming took off 6 bases at V and 2 bases at J, with 9 bases between the two ends. Germline CDR1 reads MDHEN; CDR2 reads SYDVKM. CDR3 region: CASRGATTDTQYF. CDR3 DNA sequence: TGTGCCAGCAGGGGGGCGACCACAGATACGCAGTATTTT.

Remarks on this clonotype: The germline gene is not matched at one end of the junction; a read error may be the cause. This chain connects TRBV10-2 to TRBJ1-3, with D tentatively TRBD1 (5 bases). The CDR3 is 13 residues long. Germline lookup yields CDR1 WSHSY and CDR2 SAAADI. The CDR3 reads CARSEQAGNTIYF. The DNA for the CDR3 is TGTGCCAGAAGTGAACAGGCTGGAAACACCATATATTTT.

With respect to this clonotype: One end of the junction is discordant with germline, which a read error may explain. CDR3 loop: CSARAGGLTNEKLFF. The CDR3 nucleotides are TGTAGTGCTAGGGCAGGGGGCTTGACTAATGAAAAACTGTTTTTT. The rearrangement links TRBV20-1 to TRBJ1-4, with TRBD1 identical over 8 bases. The CDR3 is made up of 15 amino acids. Germline V CDR1 and CDR2: DFQATT, SNEGSKA (reference sequence).

CDR3 residues: CASSYSPSTQYF. CDR3 nucleotides: TGTGCCAGCAGTTACTCGCCGAGTACGCAGTATTTT. V gene TRBV6-2 or TRBV6-3 combines with J gene TRBJ2-3; the D is unclear. The germline V gene encodes CDR1 MNHEY and CDR2 SVGEGT. The germline V and J ends were trimmed by 0 bases and 8 bases, with 6 bases remaining between them. This CDR3 comprises 12 residues.

Points on this clonotype: Germline is not matched at one junction end, which may reflect a read error. The CDR3 coding sequence is TGTGCCAGCAGGCGGACATTTAGGTCTAGCTCCTATGATTCACCCTTCCACTTT. It specifies CASRRTFRSSSYDSPFHF. The chain uses TRBV6-5 and TRBJ1-6, with D perhaps matching TRBD1 (5 bases). Germline V lookup: CDR1 MNHEY, CDR2 SVGAGI. The CDR3 spans 18 residues.

This clonotype was seen at least ten times. The V and J genes are TRBV6-1 and TRBJ2-1; D perhaps matches TRBD2 (6 bases). Germline CDR1 and CDR2: MNHNS and SASEGT. CDR3 size: 14 residues. The V gene lost 8 bases and the J gene lost 7 bases, with 18 bases spanning the gap. The CDR3 reads CASLIKTSLNEQFF. CDR3 nucleotide sequence: TGTGCCAGCCTGATCAAAACTAGCCTAAATGAGCAGTTCTTC.

Ten or more counts support this clonotype. The rearrangement uses TRBV6-5 and TRBJ2-5; 7 bases are shared with TRBD2. V was pared by 6 bases and J by 3 bases, with 10 bases of the junction left unmatched. The CDR3 totals 15 residues. Per the germline V gene, CDR1 is MNHEY and CDR2 is SVGAGI. The CDR3: CASRESAGGKETQYF. The CDR3 DNA sequence: TGTGCCAGCAGGGAGAGCGCCGGGGGGAAAGAGACCCAGTACTTC.

This clonotype was picked up a small number of times. This chain links TRBV24-1 with TRBJ2-2, with 10 positions matching TRBD2. Germline-derived CDR1 and CDR2 are KGHDR and SFDVKD. V dropped 4 bases and J dropped 3; count of bases not matched to a gene: 13. This CDR3 spans 19 amino acids. CDR3 in amino acids: CATSDLTPFGLADTGELFF. DNA for the CDR3: TGTGCCACCAGTGACCTAACCCCCTTCGGACTAGCGGACACCGGGGAGCTGTTTTTT.

This clonotype appeared a single time. Here the CDR3 omits its conserved ending phenylalanine or tryptophan, so a read error is the likely source. V gene TRBV11-3 combines with J gene TRBJ2-3, with 9 bases identical to TRBD2. Germline V gene sequence: CDR1 SGHNT, CDR2 YENEEA. V shed 1 base and J 8 bases; nucleotides not matched to a gene: 10. The CDR3 is 16 residues long. CDR3 sequence: CASSLGTSERDATQYS. CDR3 bases: TGTGCCAGCAGCTTAGGGACTAGCGAGAGAGACGCTACGCAGTATTCT.

A word on this clonotype: A read error may explain this, as a much larger clone is one base away. The chain combines TRBV5-1 with TRBJ1-2; D not certain. CDR3 length: 15 amino acids. Trimming removed 1 base from V and 5 bases from J, with 15 bases in between. CDR1 and CDR2 from the germline V gene are SGHRS and YFSETQ. In nucleotides, the CDR3 is TGCGCCAGCAGCTTGCGGGTCGTCAACCCATATGGCTACACCTTC. This codes for CASSLRVVNPYGYTF. The full variable domain, with the rest looked up from reference TRBV5-1 and TRBJ1-2, is KAGVTQTPRYLIKTRGQQVTLSCSPISGHRSVSWYQQTPGQGLQFLFEYFSETQRNKGNFPGRFSGRQFSNSRSEMNVSTLELGDSALYLCASSLRVVNPYGYTFGSGTRLTVV.

Of note for this clonotype: Germline is not matched at one junction end, which may reflect a read error. This sequence joins TRBV11-1 and TRBJ2-1, with D perhaps being TRBD1 or TRBD2 (7 bases each). Germline lookup yields CDR1 SGHAT and CDR2 FQDESV (reference sequence). CDR3 size: 15 residues. CDR3 loop: CTSSAGGTGTNEQLF. CDR3 in DNA: TGTACCAGCAGCGCAGGGGGAACAGGGACTAATGAGCAGTTATTC.

Remarks on this clonotype: A much bigger clone sits one base away, suggesting this may be a read error. DNA of the CDR3: TGTGCCAGCACCGGGACTTCCCCCCACAATGAGCAGTTCTTC. Its protein product is CASTGTSPHNEQFF. The chain has TRBV6-2 or TRBV6-3 and TRBJ2-1; a possible D gene is TRBD2 (6 bases). CDR3 length equals 14 residues. The ends were cut back, 7 bases at V and 5 bases at J, with 15 bases in the middle. Germline-derived CDR1 and CDR2 are MNHEY and SVGEGT.

This clonotype has a handful of counts. A clone one base away is much larger, so this may be a read error. The V call is TRBV4-1, the J call TRBJ2-5; D gene uncertain. The CDR3 is made up of 11 amino acids. Germline CDR1 is MGHRA and CDR2 is YSYEKL. Between the trimmed V and J ends, which lost 4 bases and 5 bases, there was a span of 5 bases. The CDR3 DNA reads TGCGCCAGCAGCCGAGGCGAGACCCAGTACTTC. Translated: CASSRGETQYF.

Of note for this clonotype: Sequence at one end of the junction differs from germline and may be a read error. The chain uses TRBV6-5 and TRBJ2-7; TRBD2 is a possible D gene (6 bases). The CDR3 is 13 amino acids. The germline gives CDR1 MNHEY, CDR2 SVGAGI. The CDR3 sequence: CDSARRDGYEQYF. Written as DNA, the CDR3 is TGTGATAGCGCCCGGCGGGATGGCTACGAGCAGTATTTC.